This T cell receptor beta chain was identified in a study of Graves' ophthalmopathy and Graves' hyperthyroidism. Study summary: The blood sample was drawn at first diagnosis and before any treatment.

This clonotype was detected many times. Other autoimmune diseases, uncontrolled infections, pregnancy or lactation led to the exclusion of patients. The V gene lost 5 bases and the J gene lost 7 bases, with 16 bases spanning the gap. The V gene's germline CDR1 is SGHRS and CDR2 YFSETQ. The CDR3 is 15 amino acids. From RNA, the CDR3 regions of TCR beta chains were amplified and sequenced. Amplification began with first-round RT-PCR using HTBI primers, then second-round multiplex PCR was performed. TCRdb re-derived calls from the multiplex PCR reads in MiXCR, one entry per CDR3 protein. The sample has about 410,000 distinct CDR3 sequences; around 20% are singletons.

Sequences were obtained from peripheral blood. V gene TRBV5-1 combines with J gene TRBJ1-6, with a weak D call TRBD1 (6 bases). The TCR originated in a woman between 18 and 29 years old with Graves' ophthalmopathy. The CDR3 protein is CASSPNRAENSPLHF. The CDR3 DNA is TGCGCCAGCAGTCCTAACAGGGCCGAGAATTCACCCCTCCACTTT.